This T cell receptor beta chain appears in the sequencing data of a study of molecular identifiers for immune sequencing clone quantification. Germline CDR1 reads SNHLY; CDR2 reads FYNNEI. This CDR3 spans 14 amino acids. With regard to this clonotype: At one boundary the junction diverges from the germline segment, which might be a read error.

TCRdb analysed the PCR reads with MiXCR anew, one entry per CDR3 protein. The sample yields under 650,000 distinct CDR3 sequences, about 20% seen once. This receptor was taken from a human donor in good health. Some libraries in this study had Jurkat cell RNA spiked in. The sequenced material came from naive CD8+ T cells from blood, with Jurkat cell RNA spiked in. The subset is: FACS-sorted CD8+CD4-CCR7+CD45RA+ naive T cells. This rearrangement joins TRBV2 to TRBJ1-1; D is possibly TRBD1 (5 bases). The CDR3 DNA is TGTGCCAGCAGCCGGGACCCCATGAACGCTGAAGCTTTCTTT. It translates to CASSRDPMNAEAFF. Complete variable domain (other parts from reference TRBV2 and TRBJ1-1): EPEVTQTPSHQVTQMGQEVILRCVPISNHLYFYWYRQILGQKVEFLVSFYNNEISEKSEIFDDQFSVERPDGSNFTLKIRSTKLEDSAMYFCASSRDPMNAEAFFGQGTRLTVV.